Here is one T cell receptor beta chain with its context. This PCR relied on a set of 60 Vbeta primers and 13 Jbeta primers. Measured with immunoSEQ multiplex PCR; TCRdb has only the in-frame clones, and not every one. The sample yields 100,000 or so clones, around 75% seen once. These data come from a study of cytomegalovirus exposure and HLA in healthy donors. The V end was cut by 4 bases, the J end by 3 bases, with 16 bases between. Germline-derived CDR1 and CDR2 are SGHRS and YFSETQ. The CDR3 has 15 amino acids. This TCR was recovered from a man aged 30 to 39 in good health and CMV-seronegative. Material: PBMCs. This chain connects TRBV5-1 to TRBJ2-5; tentative D call: TRBD2 (6 bases). The CDR3 sequence is CASSPSLAWEETQYF. The CDR3 DNA follows: TGCGCCAGCAGCCCCTCGCTAGCGTGGGAAGAGACCCAGTACTTC.